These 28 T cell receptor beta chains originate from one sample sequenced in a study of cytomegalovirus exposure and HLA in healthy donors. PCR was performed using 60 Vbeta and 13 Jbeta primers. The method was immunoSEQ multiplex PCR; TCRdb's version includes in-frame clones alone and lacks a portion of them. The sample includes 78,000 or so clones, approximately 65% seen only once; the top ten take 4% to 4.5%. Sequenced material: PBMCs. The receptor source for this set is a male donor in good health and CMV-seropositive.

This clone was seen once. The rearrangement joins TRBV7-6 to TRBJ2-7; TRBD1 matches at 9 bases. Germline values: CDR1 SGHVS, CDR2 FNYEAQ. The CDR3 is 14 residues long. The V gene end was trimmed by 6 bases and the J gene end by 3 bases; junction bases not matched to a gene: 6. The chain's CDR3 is CASSSGTGLYEQYF. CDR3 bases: TGTGCCAGCAGTTCCGGGACAGGGCTCTACGAGCAGTACTTC.

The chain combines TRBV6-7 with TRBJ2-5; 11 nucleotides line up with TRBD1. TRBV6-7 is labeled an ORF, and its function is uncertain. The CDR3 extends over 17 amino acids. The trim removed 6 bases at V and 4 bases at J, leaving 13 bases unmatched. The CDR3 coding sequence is TGTGCCAGCAGACTCGTCCGGGACAGGGGGATAGCAGAGACCCAGTACTTC. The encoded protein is CASRLVRDRGIAETQYF.

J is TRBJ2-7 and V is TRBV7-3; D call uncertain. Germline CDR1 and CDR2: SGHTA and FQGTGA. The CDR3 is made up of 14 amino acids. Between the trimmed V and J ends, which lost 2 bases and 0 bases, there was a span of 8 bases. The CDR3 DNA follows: TGTGCCAGCAGCTTAGGGCTTAGCTCCTACGAGCAGTACTTC. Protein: CASSLGLSSYEQYF.

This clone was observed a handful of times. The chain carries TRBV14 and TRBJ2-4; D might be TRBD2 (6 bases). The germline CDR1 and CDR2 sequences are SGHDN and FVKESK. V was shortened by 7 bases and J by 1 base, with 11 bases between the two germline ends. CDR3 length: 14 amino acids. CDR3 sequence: CASTLGLAKNIQYF. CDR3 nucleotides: TGTGCCAGCACTTTGGGACTGGCCAAAAACATTCAGTACTTC.

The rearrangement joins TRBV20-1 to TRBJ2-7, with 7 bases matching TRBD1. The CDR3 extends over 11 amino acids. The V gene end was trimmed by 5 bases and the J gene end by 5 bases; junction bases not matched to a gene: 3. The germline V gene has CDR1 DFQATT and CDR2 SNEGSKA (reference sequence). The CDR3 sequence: CSADRVNEQYF. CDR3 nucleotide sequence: TGCAGTGCTGACAGGGTTAACGAGCAGTACTTC.

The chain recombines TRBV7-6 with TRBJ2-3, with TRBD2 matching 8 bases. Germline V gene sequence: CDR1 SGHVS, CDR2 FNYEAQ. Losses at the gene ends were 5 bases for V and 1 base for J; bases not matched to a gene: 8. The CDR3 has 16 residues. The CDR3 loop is CASSLLAGPGTDTQYF. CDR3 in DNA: TGTGCCAGCAGCCTTTTAGCGGGACCAGGCACAGATACGCAGTATTTT.

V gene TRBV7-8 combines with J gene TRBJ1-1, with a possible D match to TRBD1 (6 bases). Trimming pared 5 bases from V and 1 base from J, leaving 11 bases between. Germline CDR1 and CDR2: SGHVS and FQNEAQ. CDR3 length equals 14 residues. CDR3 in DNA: TGTGCCAGCAGCCTCCGGGACAAGAACACTGAAGCTTTCTTT. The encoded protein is CASSLRDKNTEAFF.

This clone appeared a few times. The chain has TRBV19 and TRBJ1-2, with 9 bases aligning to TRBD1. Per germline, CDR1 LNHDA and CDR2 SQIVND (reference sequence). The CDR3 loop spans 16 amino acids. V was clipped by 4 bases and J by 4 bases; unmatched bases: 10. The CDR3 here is CASSTPTGGAGYGYTF. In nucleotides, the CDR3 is TGTGCCAGTAGTACCCCCACAGGGGGCGCCGGCTATGGCTACACCTTC.

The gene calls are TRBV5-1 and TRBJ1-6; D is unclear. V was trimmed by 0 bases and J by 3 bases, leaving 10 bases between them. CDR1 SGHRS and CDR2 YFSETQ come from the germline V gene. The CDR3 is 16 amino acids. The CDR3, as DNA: TGCGCCAGCAGCTTGGCCGAGGCAGTCTATAATTCACCCCTCCACTTT. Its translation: CASSLAEAVYNSPLHF.

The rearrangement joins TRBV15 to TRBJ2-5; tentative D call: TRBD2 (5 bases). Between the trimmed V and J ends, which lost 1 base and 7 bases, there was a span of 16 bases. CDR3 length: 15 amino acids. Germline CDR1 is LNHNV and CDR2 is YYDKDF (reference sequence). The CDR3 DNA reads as TGTGCCACCAGCAGAGGGGAAACTAGAAAGGGGACCCAGTACTTC. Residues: CATSRGETRKGTQYF.

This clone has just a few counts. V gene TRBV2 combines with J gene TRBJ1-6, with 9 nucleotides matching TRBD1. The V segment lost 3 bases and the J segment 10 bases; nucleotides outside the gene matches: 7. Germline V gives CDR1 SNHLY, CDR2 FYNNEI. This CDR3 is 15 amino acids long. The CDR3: CASSEVGQGKSPLHF. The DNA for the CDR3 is TGTGCCAGCAGTGAGGTAGGACAGGGGAAATCACCCCTCCACTTT.

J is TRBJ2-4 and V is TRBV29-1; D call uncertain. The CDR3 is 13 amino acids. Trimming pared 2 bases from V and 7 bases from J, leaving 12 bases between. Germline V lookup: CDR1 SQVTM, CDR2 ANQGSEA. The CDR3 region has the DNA TGCAGCGTTGAAATCAGTAGCTCGAACATTCAGTACTTC. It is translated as CSVEISSSNIQYF.

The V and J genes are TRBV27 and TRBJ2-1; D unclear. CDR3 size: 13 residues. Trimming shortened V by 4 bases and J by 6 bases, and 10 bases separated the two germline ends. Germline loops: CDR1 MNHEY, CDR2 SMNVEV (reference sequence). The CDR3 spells CASSSARGNEQFF. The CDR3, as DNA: TGTGCCAGCAGTTCGGCTAGAGGCAATGAGCAGTTCTTC.

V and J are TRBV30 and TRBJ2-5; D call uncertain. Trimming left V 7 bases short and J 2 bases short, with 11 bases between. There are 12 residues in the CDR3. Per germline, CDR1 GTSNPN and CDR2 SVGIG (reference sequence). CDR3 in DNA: TGTGCCTCCGGTGGCAGGCAAGAGACCCAGTACTTC. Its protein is CASGGRQETQYF.

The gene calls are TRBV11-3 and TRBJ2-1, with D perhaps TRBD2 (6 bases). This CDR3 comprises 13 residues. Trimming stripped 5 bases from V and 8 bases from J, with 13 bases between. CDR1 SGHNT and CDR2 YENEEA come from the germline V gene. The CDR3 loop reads CASSHSGYDEQFF. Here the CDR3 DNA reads TGTGCCAGCAGCCACAGCGGGTATGATGAGCAGTTCTTC.

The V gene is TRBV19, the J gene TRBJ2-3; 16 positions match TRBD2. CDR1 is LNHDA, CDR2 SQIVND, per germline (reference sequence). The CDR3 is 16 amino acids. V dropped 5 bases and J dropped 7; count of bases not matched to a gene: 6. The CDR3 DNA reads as TGTGCCAGTAGTCCGGGACTAGCGGGAGGGCCGTATACGCAGTATTTT. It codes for CASSPGLAGGPYTQYF. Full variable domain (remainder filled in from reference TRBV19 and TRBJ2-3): DGGITQSPKYLFRKEGQNVTLSCEQNLNHDAMYWYRQDPGQGLRLIYYSQIVNDFQKGDIAEGYSVSREKKESFPLTVTSAQKNPTAFYLCASSPGLAGGPYTQYFGPGTRLTVL.

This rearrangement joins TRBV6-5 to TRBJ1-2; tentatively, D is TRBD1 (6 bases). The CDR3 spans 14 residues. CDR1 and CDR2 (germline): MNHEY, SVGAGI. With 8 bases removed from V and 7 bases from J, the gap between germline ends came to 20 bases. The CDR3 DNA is TGTGCCAGCCACCCCGCAGGGGAGCGGGGTGGCTACACCTTC. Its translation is CASHPAGERGGYTF.

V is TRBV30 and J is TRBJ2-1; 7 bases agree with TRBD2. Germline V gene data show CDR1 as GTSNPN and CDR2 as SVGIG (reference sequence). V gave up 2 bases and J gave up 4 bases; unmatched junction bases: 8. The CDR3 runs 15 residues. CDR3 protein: CAWSRPGGGYNEQFF. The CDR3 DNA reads TGTGCCTGGAGTAGGCCGGGAGGAGGGTACAATGAGCAGTTCTTC.

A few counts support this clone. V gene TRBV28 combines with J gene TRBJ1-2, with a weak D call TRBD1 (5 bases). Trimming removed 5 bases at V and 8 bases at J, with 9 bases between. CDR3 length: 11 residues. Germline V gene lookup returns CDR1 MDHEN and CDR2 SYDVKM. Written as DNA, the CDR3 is TGTGCCAGCAGTGGGGGAGGCGGCTACACCTTC. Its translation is CASSGGGGYTF.

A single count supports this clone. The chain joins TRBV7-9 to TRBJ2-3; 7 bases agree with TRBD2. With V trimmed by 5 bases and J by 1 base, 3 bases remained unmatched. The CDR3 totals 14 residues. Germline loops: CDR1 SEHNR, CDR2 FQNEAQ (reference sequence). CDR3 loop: CASSPGGGTDTQYF. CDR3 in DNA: TGTGCCAGCAGCCCTGGGGGGGGCACAGATACGCAGTATTTT.

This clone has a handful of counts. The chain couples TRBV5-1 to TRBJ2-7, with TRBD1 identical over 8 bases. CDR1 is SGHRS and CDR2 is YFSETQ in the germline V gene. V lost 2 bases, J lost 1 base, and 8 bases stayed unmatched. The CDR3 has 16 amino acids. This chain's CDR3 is CASSFGAGGPSYEQYF. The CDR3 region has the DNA TGCGCCAGCAGCTTTGGGGCAGGGGGCCCGTCCTACGAGCAGTACTTC. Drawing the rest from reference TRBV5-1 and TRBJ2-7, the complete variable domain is KAGVTQTPRYLIKTRGQQVTLSCSPISGHRSVSWYQQTPGQGLQFLFEYFSETQRNKGNFPGRFSGRQFSNSRSEMNVSTLELGDSALYLCASSFGAGGPSYEQYFGPGTRLTVT.

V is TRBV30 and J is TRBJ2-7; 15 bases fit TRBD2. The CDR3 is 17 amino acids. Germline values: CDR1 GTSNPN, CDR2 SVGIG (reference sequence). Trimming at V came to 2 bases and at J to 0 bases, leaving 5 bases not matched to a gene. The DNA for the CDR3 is TGTGCCTGGAGTAAAGGGACTAGCGGGAGGTTCTCCTACGAGCAGTACTTC. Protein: CAWSKGTSGRFSYEQYF. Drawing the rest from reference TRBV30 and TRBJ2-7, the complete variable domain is SQTIHQWPATLVQPVGSPLSLECTVEGTSNPNLYWYRQAAGRGLQLLFYSVGIGQISSEVPQNLSASRPQDRQFILSSKKLLLSDSGFYLCAWSKGTSGRFSYEQYFGPGTRLTVT.

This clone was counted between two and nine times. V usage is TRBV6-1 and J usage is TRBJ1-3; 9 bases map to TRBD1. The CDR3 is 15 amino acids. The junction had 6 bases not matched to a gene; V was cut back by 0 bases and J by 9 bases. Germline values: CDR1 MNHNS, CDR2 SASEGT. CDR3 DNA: TGTGCCAGCAGTGAAGCGGACAGGGGATTTACCACCATATATTTT. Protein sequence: CASSEADRGFTTIYF.

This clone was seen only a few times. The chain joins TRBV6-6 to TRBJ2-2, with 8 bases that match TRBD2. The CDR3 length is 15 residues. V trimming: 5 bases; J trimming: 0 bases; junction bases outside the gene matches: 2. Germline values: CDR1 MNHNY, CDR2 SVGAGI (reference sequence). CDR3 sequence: CASSPAGANTGELFF. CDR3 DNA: TGTGCCAGCAGTCCAGCGGGAGCGAACACCGGGGAGCTGTTTTTT.

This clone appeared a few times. DNA for the CDR3: TGTGCCAGCAGTTCCAGGGGGCGCCGAACTGAAGCTTTCTTT. It translates to CASSSRGRRTEAFF. V usage is TRBV28 and J usage is TRBJ1-1; 8 bases are a match to TRBD1. Germline V gene lookup returns CDR1 MDHEN and CDR2 SYDVKM. CDR3 length: 14 residues. V gave up 4 bases and J gave up 5 bases; unmatched junction bases: 6.

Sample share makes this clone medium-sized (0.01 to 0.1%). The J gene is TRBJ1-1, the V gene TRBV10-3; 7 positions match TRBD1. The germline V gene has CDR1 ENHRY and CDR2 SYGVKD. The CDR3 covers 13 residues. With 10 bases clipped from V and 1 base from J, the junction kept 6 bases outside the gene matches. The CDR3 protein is CASGGDRNTEAFF. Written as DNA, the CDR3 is TGTGCCAGCGGTGGGGACAGGAACACTGAAGCTTTCTTT.

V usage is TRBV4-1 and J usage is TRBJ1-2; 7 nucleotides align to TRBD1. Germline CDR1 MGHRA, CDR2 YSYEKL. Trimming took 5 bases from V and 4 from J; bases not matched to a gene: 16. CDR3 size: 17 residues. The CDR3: CASSDLIRHRGRYGYTF. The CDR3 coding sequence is TGCGCCAGCAGCGATCTCATACGGCACAGGGGACGCTATGGCTACACCTTC.

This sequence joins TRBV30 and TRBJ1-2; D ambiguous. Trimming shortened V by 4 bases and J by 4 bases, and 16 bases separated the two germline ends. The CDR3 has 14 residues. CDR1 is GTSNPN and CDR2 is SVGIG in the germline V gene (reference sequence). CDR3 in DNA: TGTGCCTGGAACCCACGTGGAGCCGTCTATGGCTACACCTTC. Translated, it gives CAWNPRGAVYGYTF. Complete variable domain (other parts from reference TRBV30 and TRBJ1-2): SQTIHQWPATLVQPVGSPLSLECTVEGTSNPNLYWYRQAAGRGLQLLFYSVGIGQISSEVPQNLSASRPQDRQFILSSKKLLLSDSGFYLCAWNPRGAVYGYTFGSGTRLTVV.